The 17 T cell receptor beta chains below were found in one sample sequenced in a study of glioma-infiltrating T cells. Amplification of TCR alpha and beta CDR3 regions from RNA used iRepertoire nested multiplex PCR. MiXCR, run by TCRdb on the multiplex PCR reads, gives a single entry per CDR3 protein. This sample has over 100,000 distinct CDR3 sequences, with less than 30% found just once. Sequencing was done on a sample of glioma tissue, nonneoplastic brain tissue, or PBMCs (not recorded which). The origin of the receptors is a human donor with low-grade glioma or glioblastoma, undergoing nonglioma brain surgery, or in good health (not recorded which).

Ten or more counts support this clonotype. V and J are TRBV7-8 and TRBJ1-5; no clear D. This CDR3 is built from 16 residues. V gave up 1 base and J gave up 6 bases, with 16 bases separating them. Germline V gene sequence: CDR1 SGHVS, CDR2 FQNEAQ. CDR3 protein: CASSLGSRAFGQPQHF. CDR3 DNA sequence: TGTGCCAGCAGCTTAGGCAGTAGGGCCTTTGGTCAGCCCCAGCATTTT.

This clonotype was observed many times. The gene calls are TRBV7-9 and TRBJ2-7; D possibly corresponds to TRBD1 (5 bases). The germline gives CDR1 SEHNR, CDR2 FQNEAQ (reference sequence). This CDR3 spans 14 amino acids. The V gene lost 1 base and the J gene lost 1 base, with 8 bases spanning the gap. The CDR3 reads CASSLGGASYEQYF. Written as DNA, the CDR3 is TGTGCCAGCAGCTTAGGTGGGGCTTCCTACGAGCAGTACTTC.

This clonotype has ten or more counts. The DNA for the CDR3 is TGTGCCAGCAGTTACTCCATCGGGACTAGCGGGAGGTTAACCTACGAGCAGTACTTC. Translated, it gives CASSYSIGTSGRLTYEQYF. V usage is TRBV6-2 or TRBV6-3 and J usage is TRBJ2-7, with 15 bases aligning to TRBD2. Trimming at V came to 0 bases and at J to 2 bases, leaving 8 bases not matched to a gene. The CDR3 length is 19 residues. Germline V gene sequence: CDR1 MNHEY, CDR2 SVGEGT.

Of note for this clonotype: This may stem from a read error, because a much larger clone lies one nucleotide away. The chain uses TRBV29-1 and TRBJ1-5, with TRBD1 identical over 8 bases. The CDR3 contains 14 residues. CDR1 SQVTM and CDR2 ANQGSEA come from the germline V gene. The CDR3 DNA is TGCACCGTGTCCAACGGGACAGGATTCCAGCCCCAGCATTTT. Translating gives CTVSNGTGFQPQHF.

Of note for this clonotype: This may come from a read error, since a much larger clone is one base off. The chain couples TRBV2 to TRBJ2-3; D is unclear. The CDR3 extends over 16 amino acids. V lost 4 bases and J 6 bases, leaving 20 bases between the germline ends. Germline V gene sequence: CDR1 SNHLY, CDR2 FYNNEI. This chain's CDR3 is CASSGRFLAMGDTQYF. The CDR3 nucleotides are TGTGCCAGCAGTGGCCGATTCCTCGCGATGGGGGATACGCAGTATTTT.

A remark on this clonotype: This may arise from a read error, as a much more abundant clone is one base away. J is TRBJ2-2 and V is TRBV20-1; tentative D call: TRBD1 (6 bases). The CDR3 runs 19 residues. In germline, CDR1 is DFQATT, CDR2 SNEGSKA (reference sequence). V shed 0 bases and J shed 4 bases, with 24 bases lying between them. The CDR3 sequence is CSARELPPGPETGTGELFF. The CDR3 coding sequence is TGCAGTGCTAGAGAGCTCCCACCGGGACCCGAGACAGGCACCGGGGAGCTGTTTTTT.

This clonotype occurred many times. The chain is built from TRBV7-2 and TRBJ2-3, with a tentative D call TRBD2 (5 bases). V lost 11 bases, J lost 0 bases, and 24 bases lay in between. This CDR3 spans 17 amino acids. Germline assignment: CDR1 SGHTA and CDR2 FQGNSA. The CDR3 nucleotides are TGTGCCGGCAAGCAGCGGAAAGTCGATACTAGCACAGATACGCAGTATTTT. Translation: CAGKQRKVDTSTDTQYF.

This clonotype was found many times. The V gene is TRBV6-1, the J gene TRBJ2-3, with TRBD2 identical over 9 bases. With V trimmed by 5 bases and J by 3 bases, 6 bases remained unmatched. The germline gives CDR1 MNHNS, CDR2 SASEGT. The CDR3 contains 15 residues. The CDR3 region is CASSFSGSRTDTQYF. The DNA of the CDR3 is TGTGCCAGCAGTTTTAGCGGGAGCCGAACAGATACGCAGTATTTT.

Points on this clonotype: At one of its ends the junction is not consistent with the germline gene, which may arise from a read error. The chain joins TRBV19 to TRBJ2-5; the D gene is possibly TRBD2 (7 bases). This CDR3 is built from 15 residues. CDR1 and CDR2 from the germline V gene are LNHDA and SQIVND (reference sequence). The CDR3 loop reads CASSTYRDYQETKYF. CDR3 in DNA: TGTGCCAGTAGTACTTACAGGGACTACCAAGAGACCAAGTACTTC.

This clonotype has at least ten counts. The J gene is TRBJ1-4, the V gene TRBV7-2; weak D call: TRBD1 (5 bases). The CDR3 covers 14 residues. The V gene lost 2 bases and the J gene lost 8 bases, with 12 bases spanning the gap. Per the germline V gene, CDR1 is SGHTA and CDR2 is FQGNSA. The DNA for the CDR3 is TGTGCCAGCAGCTTATCGCGGGAGGGGGAAAAACTGTTTTTT. It is translated as CASSLSREGEKLFF.

Ten or more counts support this clonotype. In DNA, the CDR3 is TGTGCCAGCAGCTCAGGTACGGGAGGCACAGATACGCAGTATTTT. Residues: CASSSGTGGTDTQYF. The V gene is TRBV7-2, the J gene TRBJ2-3; weak D call: TRBD2 (6 bases). Germline CDR1 is SGHTA and CDR2 is FQGNSA. V was shortened by 4 bases and J by 1 base, with 12 bases between the two germline ends. CDR3 size: 15 residues.

This clonotype was counted ten times or more. This rearrangement joins TRBV7-2 to TRBJ2-7; D might be TRBD1 or TRBD2, each matching 5 bases. The CDR3 totals 12 residues. Germline-derived CDR1 and CDR2 are SGHTA and FQGNSA. Trimming pared 3 bases from V and 7 bases from J, leaving 10 bases between. This CDR3 is CTSSFGAREQYF. CDR3 in DNA: TGTACCAGCAGCTTCGGGGCGAGGGAGCAGTACTTC. Based on the CDR3 plus reference TRBV7-2 and TRBJ2-7, the full variable domain is GAGVSQSPSNKVTEKGKDVELRCDPISGHTALYWYRQSLGQGLEFLIYFQGNSAPDKSGLPSDRFSAERTGGSVSTLTIQRTQQEDSAVYLCTSSFGAREQYFGPGTRLTVT.

This clonotype was recorded many times. The chain is built from TRBV4-1 and TRBJ1-1; possibly TRBD1 for D (5 bases). Germline V CDR1 and CDR2: MGHRA, YSYEKL. The CDR3 contains 12 residues. Trimming removed 4 bases at V and 7 bases at J, with 10 bases between. CDR3 region: CASSRGTLEAFF. DNA of the CDR3: TGCGCCAGCAGCCGCGGGACGCTTGAAGCTTTCTTT.

Ten or more counts support this clonotype. This chain connects TRBV7-2 to TRBJ2-7; D unclear. CDR3 length equals 13 residues. The V end lost 7 bases, the J end lost 5 bases, and 15 bases lay between the germline ends. Germline lookup yields CDR1 SGHTA and CDR2 FQGNSA. CDR3 residues: CASTSRVSHEQYF. For the CDR3, the DNA is TGTGCCAGCACCTCTAGGGTTAGCCACGAGCAGTACTTC. Filled out from reference TRBV7-2 and TRBJ2-7, the complete variable domain reads GAGVSQSPSNKVTEKGKDVELRCDPISGHTALYWYRQSLGQGLEFLIYFQGNSAPDKSGLPSDRFSAERTGGSVSTLTIQRTQQEDSAVYLCASTSRVSHEQYFGPGTRLTVT.

The sample holds many counts of this clonotype. This chain links TRBV7-9 with TRBJ2-7, with no clear D. Germline loops: CDR1 SEHNR, CDR2 FQNEAQ (reference sequence). V was trimmed by 3 bases and J by 0 bases, leaving 3 bases between them. This CDR3 is built from 12 residues. CDR3 region: CASSFSSYEQYF. The CDR3, as DNA: TGTGCCAGCAGCTTCAGCTCCTACGAGCAGTACTTC.

This clonotype was recorded at least ten times. This chain uses TRBV20-1 with TRBJ1-2; unclear D gene. Between the trimmed V and J ends, which lost 3 bases and 4 bases, there was a span of 15 bases. Germline CDR1 is DFQATT and CDR2 is SNEGSKA (reference sequence). CDR3 length equals 14 residues. CDR3 sequence reads: CSARAEFWGYGYTF. The CDR3 nucleotides are TGCAGTGCTAGGGCTGAGTTCTGGGGCTATGGCTACACCTTC.

This clonotype came up many times. V and J are TRBV24-1 and TRBJ2-7, with 8 bases identical to TRBD2. The V gene end was trimmed by 4 bases and the J gene end by 1 base; junction bases not matched to a gene: 11. Germline CDR1 is KGHDR and CDR2 is SFDVKD. The CDR3 has 17 amino acids. DNA for the CDR3: TGTGCCACCAGTGACACACCGGGAGGGCCTCGATCCTACGAGCAGTACTTC. Translation: CATSDTPGGPRSYEQYF.